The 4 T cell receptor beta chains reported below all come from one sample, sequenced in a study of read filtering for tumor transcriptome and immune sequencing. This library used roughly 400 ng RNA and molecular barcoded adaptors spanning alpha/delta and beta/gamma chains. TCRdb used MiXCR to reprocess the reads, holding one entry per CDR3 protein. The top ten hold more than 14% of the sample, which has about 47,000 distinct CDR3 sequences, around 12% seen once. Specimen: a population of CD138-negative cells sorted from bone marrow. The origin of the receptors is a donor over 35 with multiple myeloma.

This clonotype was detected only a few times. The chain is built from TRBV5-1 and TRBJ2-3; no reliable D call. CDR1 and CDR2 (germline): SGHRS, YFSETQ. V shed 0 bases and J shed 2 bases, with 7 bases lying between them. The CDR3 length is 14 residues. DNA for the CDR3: TGCGCCAGCAGCTTGGAAAAGTTCACAGATACGCAGTATTTT. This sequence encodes CASSLEKFTDTQYF.

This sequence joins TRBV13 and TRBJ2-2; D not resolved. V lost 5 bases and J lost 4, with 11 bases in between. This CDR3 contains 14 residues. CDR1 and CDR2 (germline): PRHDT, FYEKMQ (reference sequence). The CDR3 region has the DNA TGTGCCAGCAGCCTAGACGGTCCCACCGGGGAGCTGTTTTTT. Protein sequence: CASSLDGPTGELFF. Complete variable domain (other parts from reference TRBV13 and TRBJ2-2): AAGVIQSPRHLIKEKRETATLKCYPIPRHDTVYWYQQGPGQDPQFLISFYEKMQSDKGSIPDRFSAQQFSDYHSELNMSSLELGDSALYFCASSLDGPTGELFFGEGSRLTVL.

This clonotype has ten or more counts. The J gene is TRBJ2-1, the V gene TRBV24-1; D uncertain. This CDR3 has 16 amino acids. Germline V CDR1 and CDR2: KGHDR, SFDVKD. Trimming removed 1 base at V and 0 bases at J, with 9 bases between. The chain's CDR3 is CATSDFRASSYNEQFF. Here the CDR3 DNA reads TGTGCCACCAGTGATTTCCGAGCGAGCTCCTACAATGAGCAGTTCTTC.

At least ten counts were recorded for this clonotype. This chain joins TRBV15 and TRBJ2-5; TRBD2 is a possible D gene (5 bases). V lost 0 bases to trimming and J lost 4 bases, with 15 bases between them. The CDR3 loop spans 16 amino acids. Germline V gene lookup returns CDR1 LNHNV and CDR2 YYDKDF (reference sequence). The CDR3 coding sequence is TGTGCCACCAGCAGAGATCGGGCTAGCCCGGGAGAGACCCAGTACTTC. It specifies CATSRDRASPGETQYF.